This T cell receptor beta chain was recovered during a study of blood T cell repertoires in COVID-19. About the study: Some COVID-19 samples were acute and others convalescent; all came from the United States, Italy and Spain. From T cells, B-cell-depleted T cells, or PBMCs came the material, which was cDNA or gDNA.

Germline V CDR1 and CDR2: LNHDA, SQIVND (reference sequence). The CDR3 runs 13 residues. Trimming removed 3 bases from V and 5 bases from J, with 10 bases in between. In its sample, this clone was seen once. How the authors handled the data: Quantification of nucleated cells was approximated via reference gene primer amplification. The method was immunoSEQ multiplex PCR; TCRdb's version includes in-frame clones alone and lacks a portion of them. The V and J calls and the clone size are those of that table, but D and trimming were determined from the DNA. The table lists nearly 45,000 clones, 60% to 80% of them singletons.

V gene TRBV19 combines with J gene TRBJ2-5; possibly TRBD1 for D (6 bases). Sequencing was carried out using peripheral blood. The source of this sequence is an older man with acute or convalescent COVID-19. The CDR3 region is CASSMIRGETQYF. The CDR3 coding sequence is TGTGCCAGTAGTATGATAAGGGGGGAGACCCAGTACTTC.